One and the same sample provided the 2 T cell receptor beta chains below, sequenced in a study of post-analysis software for immune sequencing data. Broader study findings: Comparison of patients with controls showed five TRBV segments more frequent in patients, TRBV5-6, TRBV5-1 and TRBV20-1 among them.

The library was made from cDNA and included unique molecular identifiers. TCRdb reprocessed the PCR reads with MiXCR, giving one entry per CDR3 protein. The data show 700,000 to 900,000 distinct CDR3 sequences, more than 45% seen once. What these receptors recognize is not known. Sequenced input: blood. All receptors derive from a girl aged 10 to 17 with multiple sclerosis.

This clonotype was detected only once. The chain has TRBV7-2 and TRBJ1-1; 10 nucleotides agree with TRBD1. The CDR3 runs to 16 residues. V lost 5 bases, J lost 4 bases, and 10 bases stayed unmatched. Germline V gene data show CDR1 as SGHTA and CDR2 as FQGNSA. In DNA form, the CDR3 reads TGTGCCAGCAGCCCTGGGACAGGGGAAGGGGGCACTGAAGCTTTCTTT. Its protein product is CASSPGTGEGGTEAFF.

A note on this clonotype: At one of its ends the junction is not consistent with the germline gene, which may arise from a read error. V is TRBV24-1 and J is TRBJ2-1; D gene ambiguous. CDR1 is KGHDR, CDR2 SFDVKD, per germline. This CDR3 is built from 13 residues. The CDR3 spells CATSDGRYNEQFF. CDR3 nucleotides: TGTGCTACCAGTGATGGGCGATACAATGAGCAGTTCTTC.